This T cell receptor (beta chain) emerged from a study of control samples from healthy donors and cancer patients. TCRdb's table, derived via immunoSEQ multiplex PCR, lists solely in-frame clones and lacks some. The sample consists of some 120,000 clones, about 88% of them appearing once. Germline V gives CDR1 MNHEY, CDR2 SMNVEV (reference sequence). The CDR3 sequence is 15 residues long. Trimming pared 4 bases from V and 3 bases from J, leaving 15 bases between. This clone turned up a few times. The source is a man over 45 in good health. The chain combines TRBV27 with TRBJ1-2, with D unclear. The sequencing input was blood. Here the CDR3 reads CASSYVARADYGYTF. The CDR3 nucleotides read TGTGCCAGCAGTTATGTCGCTCGGGCGGACTATGGCTACACCTTC.